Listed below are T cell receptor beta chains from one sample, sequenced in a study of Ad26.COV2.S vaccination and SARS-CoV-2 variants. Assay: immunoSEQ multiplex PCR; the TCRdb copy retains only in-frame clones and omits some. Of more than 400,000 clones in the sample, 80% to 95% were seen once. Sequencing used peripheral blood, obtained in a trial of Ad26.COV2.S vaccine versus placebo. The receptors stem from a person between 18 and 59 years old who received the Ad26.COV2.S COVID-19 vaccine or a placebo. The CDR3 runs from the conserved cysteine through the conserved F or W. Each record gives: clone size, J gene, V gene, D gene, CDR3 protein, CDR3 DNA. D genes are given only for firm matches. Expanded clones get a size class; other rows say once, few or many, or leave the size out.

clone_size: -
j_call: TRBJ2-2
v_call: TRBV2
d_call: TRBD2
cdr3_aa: CASRTRLAGANGELFF
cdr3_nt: TGTGCCAGCAGGACCAGGCTAGCGGGAGCGAACGGGGAGCTGTTTTTT

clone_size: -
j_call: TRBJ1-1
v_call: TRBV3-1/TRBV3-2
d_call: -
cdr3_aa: CASSQGGGLTEAFF
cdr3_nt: TGTGCCAGCAGCCAAGGCGGGGGGCTGACTGAAGCTTTCTTT

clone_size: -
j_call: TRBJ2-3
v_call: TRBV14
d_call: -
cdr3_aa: CASSQKLLSYQYF
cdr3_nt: TGTGCCAGCAGCCAGAAACTGCTATCCTATCAGTATTTT

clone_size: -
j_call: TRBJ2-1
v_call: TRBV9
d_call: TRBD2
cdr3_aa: CASSPQTGTSGIYNEQFF
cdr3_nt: TGTGCCAGCAGCCCCCAGACCGGGACTAGCGGAATCTACAATGAGCAGTTCTTC

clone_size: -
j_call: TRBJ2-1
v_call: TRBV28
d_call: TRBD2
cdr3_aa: CASRLGGLAGSNEQFF
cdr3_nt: TGTGCCAGCCGCTTGGGGGGACTAGCGGGATCCAATGAGCAGTTCTTC

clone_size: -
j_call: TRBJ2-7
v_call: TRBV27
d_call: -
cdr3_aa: CASSLVGEHYEQYF
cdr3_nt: TGTGCCAGCAGTTTGGTCGGAGAACACTACGAGCAGTACTTC

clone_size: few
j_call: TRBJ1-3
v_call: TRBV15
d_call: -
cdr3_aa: CATSRAREAGNTIYF
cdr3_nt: TGTGCCACCAGCAGAGCTAGGGAGGCCGGAAACACCATATATTTT

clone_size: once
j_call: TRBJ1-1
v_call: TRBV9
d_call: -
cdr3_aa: CASSPTGARGTEAFF
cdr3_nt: TGTGCCAGCAGCCCGACGGGGGCGCGGGGCACTGAAGCTTTCTTT

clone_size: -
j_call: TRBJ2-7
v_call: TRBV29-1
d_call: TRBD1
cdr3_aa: CSVEDRSYEQYF
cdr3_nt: TGCAGCGTTGAGGACAGGAGCTACGAGCAGTACTTC

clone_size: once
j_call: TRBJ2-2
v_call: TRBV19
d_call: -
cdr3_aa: CASSMWRMSGELFF
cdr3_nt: TGTGCCAGTAGTATGTGGAGAATGTCCGGGGAGCTGTTTTTT

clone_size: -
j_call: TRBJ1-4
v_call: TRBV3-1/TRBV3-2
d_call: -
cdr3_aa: CASSQVGVNEKLFF
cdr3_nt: TGTGCCAGCAGCCAAGTGGGGGTTAATGAAAAACTGTTTTTT

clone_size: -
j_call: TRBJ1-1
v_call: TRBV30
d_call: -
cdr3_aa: CAWSLRGAGSGEAFF
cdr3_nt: TGTGCCTGGAGTCTCAGGGGCGCGGGCTCCGGTGAAGCTTTCTTT

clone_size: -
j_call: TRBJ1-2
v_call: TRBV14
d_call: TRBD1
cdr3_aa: CASSPGTGVYGYTF
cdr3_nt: TGTGCCAGCAGCCCCGGGACAGGAGTCTATGGCTACACCTTC

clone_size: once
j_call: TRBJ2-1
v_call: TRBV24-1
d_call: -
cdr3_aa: CATSGLTGLGEQFF
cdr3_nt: TGTGCCACCAGTGGGCTTACAGGGTTGGGTGAGCAGTTCTTC

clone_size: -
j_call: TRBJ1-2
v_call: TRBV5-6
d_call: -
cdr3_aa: CASSPANYGYTF
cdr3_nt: TGTGCCAGCAGCCCGGCTAACTATGGCTACACCTTC

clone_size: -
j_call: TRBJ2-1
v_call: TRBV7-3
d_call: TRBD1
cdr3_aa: CASSRTETGVAYNEQFF
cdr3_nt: TGTGCCAGCAGCCGGACAGAGACAGGGGTCGCCTACAATGAGCAGTTCTTC

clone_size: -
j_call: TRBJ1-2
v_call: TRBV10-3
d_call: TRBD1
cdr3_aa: CATWTGYYGYTF
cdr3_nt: TGTGCCACCTGGACAGGGTACTATGGCTACACCTTC

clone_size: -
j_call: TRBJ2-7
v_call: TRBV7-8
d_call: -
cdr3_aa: CASSLATSPYEQYF
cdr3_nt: TGTGCCAGCAGCTTAGCAACTAGCCCCTACGAGCAGTACTTC

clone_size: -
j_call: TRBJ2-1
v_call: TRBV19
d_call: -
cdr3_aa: CASRHGAPPGNEQFF
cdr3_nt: TGTGCCAGTAGGCATGGGGCTCCACCGGGGAATGAGCAGTTCTTC

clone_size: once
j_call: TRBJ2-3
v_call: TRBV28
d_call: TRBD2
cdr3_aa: CASGRAADTQYF
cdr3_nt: TGTGCCAGCGGGAGGGCGGCAGATACGCAGTATTTT